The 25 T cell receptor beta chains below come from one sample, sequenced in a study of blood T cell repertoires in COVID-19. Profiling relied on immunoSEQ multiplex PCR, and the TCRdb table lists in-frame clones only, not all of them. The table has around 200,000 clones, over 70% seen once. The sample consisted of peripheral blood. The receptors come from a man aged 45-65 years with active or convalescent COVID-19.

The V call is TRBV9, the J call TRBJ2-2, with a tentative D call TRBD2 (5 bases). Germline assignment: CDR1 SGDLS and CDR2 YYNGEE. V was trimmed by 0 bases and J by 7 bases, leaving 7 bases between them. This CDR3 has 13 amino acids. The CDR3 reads CASSVAGYGELFF. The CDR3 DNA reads TGTGCCAGCAGCGTAGCGGGGTACGGGGAGCTGTTTTTT.

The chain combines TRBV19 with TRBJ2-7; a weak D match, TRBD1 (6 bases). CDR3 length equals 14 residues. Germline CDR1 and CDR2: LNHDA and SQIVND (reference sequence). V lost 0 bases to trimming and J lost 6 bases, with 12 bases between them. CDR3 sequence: CASSIDGRGREQYF. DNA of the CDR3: TGTGCCAGTAGTATAGATGGCAGGGGACGCGAGCAGTACTTC.

In DNA form, the CDR3 reads TGTGCCAGCAGCTTAGAGACGGACTACGCCCAGGAGACCCAGTACTTC. Translating gives CASSLETDYAQETQYF. The chain links TRBV7-9 to TRBJ2-5; TRBD2 might be the D (6 bases). The CDR3 length is 16 residues. Germline assignment: CDR1 SEHNR and CDR2 FQNEAQ (reference sequence). V was shortened by 1 base and J by 5 bases, with 17 bases between the two germline ends.

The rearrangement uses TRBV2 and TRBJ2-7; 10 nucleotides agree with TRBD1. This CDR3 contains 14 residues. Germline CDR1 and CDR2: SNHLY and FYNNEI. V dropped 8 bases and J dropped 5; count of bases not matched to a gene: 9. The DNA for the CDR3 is TGTGCCAGCTTTCGGGACAGGGGAATCCACGAGCAGTACTTC. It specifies CASFRDRGIHEQYF.

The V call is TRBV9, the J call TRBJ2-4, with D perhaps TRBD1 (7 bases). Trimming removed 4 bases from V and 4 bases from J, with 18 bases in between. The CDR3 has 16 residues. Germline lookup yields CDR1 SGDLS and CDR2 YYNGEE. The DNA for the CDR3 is TGTGCCAGCAGCCTCGAAACAGGGGCGGGGAAAAACATTCAGTACTTC. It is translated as CASSLETGAGKNIQYF.

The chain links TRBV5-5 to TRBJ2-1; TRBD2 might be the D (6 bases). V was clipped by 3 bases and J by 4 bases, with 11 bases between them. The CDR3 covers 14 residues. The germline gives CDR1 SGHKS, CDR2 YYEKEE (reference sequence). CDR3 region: CASSYYGTYNEQFF. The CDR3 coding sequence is TGTGCCAGCAGCTACTACGGGACTTACAATGAGCAGTTCTTC.

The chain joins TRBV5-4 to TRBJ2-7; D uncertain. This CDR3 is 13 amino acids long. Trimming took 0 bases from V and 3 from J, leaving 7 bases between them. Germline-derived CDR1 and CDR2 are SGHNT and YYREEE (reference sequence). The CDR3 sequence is CASSLVDNYEQYF. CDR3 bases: TGTGCCAGCAGCTTGGTAGACAACTACGAGCAGTACTTC.

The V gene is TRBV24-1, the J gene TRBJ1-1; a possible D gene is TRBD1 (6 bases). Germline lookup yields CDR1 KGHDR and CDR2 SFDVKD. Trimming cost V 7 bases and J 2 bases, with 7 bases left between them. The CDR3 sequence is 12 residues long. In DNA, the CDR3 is TGTGCCACCAGGGGGGCTAACACTGAAGCTTTCTTT. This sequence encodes CATRGANTEAFF.

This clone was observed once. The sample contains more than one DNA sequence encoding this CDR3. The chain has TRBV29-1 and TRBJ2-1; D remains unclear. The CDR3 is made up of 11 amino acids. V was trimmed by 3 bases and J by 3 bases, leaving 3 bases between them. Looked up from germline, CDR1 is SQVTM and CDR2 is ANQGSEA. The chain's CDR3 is CSVDSYNEQFF. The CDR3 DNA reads TGCAGCGTTGACAGCTACAATGAGCAGTTCTTC.

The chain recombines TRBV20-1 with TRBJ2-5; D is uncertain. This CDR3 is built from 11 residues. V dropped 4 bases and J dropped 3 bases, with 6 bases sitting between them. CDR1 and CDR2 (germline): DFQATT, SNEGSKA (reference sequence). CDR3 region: CSATLEETQYF. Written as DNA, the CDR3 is TGCAGTGCTACGTTAGAAGAGACCCAGTACTTC.

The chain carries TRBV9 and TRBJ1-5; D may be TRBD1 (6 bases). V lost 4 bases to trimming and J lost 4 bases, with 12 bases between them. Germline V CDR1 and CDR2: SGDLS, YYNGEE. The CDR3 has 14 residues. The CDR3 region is CASSRTDRNQPQHF. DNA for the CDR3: TGTGCCAGCAGCCGGACAGACCGGAATCAGCCCCAGCATTTT. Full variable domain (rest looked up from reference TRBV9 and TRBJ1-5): DSGVTQTPKHLITATGQRVTLRCSPRSGDLSVYWYQQSLDQGLQFLIQYYNGEERAKGNILERFSAQQFPDLHSELNLSSLELGDSALYFCASSRTDRNQPQHFGDGTRLSIL.

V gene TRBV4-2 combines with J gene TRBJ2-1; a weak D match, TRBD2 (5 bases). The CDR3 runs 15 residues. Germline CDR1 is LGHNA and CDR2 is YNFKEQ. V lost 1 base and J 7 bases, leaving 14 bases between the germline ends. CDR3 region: CASSQGSGGGNEQFF. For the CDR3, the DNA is TGTGCCAGCAGCCAAGGTTCCGGAGGCGGAAATGAGCAGTTCTTC.

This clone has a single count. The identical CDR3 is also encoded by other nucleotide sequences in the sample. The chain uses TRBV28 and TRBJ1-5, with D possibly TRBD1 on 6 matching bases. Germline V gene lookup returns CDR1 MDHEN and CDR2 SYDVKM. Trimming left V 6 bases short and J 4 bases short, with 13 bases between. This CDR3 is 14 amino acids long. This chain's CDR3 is CASSPDRSNQPQHF. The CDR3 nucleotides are TGTGCCAGCAGCCCCGACAGGTCGAATCAGCCCCAGCATTTT.

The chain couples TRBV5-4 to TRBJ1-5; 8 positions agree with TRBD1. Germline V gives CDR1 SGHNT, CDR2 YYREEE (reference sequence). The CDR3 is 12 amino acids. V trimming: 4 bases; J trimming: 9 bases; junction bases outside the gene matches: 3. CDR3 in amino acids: CASSRDRGPQHF. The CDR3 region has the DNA TGTGCCAGCAGCCGCGACAGGGGGCCCCAGCATTTT.

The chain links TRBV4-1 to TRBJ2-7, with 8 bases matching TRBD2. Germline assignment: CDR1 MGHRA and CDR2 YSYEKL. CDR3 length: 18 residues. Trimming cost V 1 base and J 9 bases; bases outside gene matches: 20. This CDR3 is CASSQVFIPKSGGTGQYF. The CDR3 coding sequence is TGCGCCAGCAGCCAAGTTTTTATCCCGAAATCGGGAGGGACGGGGCAGTACTTC.

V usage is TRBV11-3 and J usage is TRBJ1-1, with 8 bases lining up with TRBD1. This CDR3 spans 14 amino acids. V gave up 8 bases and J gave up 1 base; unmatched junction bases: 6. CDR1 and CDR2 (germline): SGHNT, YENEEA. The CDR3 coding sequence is TGTGCCAGCGCGCCCGGACAGGGGAACACTGAAGCTTTCTTT. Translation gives CASAPGQGNTEAFF.

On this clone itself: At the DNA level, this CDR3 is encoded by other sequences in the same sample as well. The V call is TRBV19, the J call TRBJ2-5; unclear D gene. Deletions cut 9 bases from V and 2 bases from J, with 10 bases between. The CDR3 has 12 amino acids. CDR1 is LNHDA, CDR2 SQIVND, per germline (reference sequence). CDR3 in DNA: TGTGCCAGCAGCCGAGGTCAAGAGACCCAGTACTTC. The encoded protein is CASSRGQETQYF.

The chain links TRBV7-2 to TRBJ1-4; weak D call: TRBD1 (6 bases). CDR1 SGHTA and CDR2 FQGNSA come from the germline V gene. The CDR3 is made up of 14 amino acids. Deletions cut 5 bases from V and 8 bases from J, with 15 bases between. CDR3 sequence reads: CASSLGAGGEKLFF. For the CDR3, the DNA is TGTGCCAGCAGCCTGGGGGCAGGTGGGGAAAAACTGTTTTTT.

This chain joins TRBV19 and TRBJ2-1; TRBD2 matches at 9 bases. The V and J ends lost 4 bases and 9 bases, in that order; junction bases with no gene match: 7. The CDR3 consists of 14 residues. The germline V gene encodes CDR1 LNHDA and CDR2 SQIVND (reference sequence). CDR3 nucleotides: TGTGCCAGTAGTAGGCGCGGGGGGGCCACTGAGCAGTTCTTC. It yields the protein CASSRRGGATEQFF.

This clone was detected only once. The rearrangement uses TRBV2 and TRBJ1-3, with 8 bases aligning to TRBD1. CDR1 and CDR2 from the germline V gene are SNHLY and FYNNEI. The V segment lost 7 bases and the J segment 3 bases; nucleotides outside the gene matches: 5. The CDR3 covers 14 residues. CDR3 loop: CASTPQGVGNTIYF. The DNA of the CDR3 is TGTGCCAGCACCCCACAGGGGGTTGGAAACACCATATATTTT. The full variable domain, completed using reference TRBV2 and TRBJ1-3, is EPEVTQTPSHQVTQMGQEVILRCVPISNHLYFYWYRQILGQKVEFLVSFYNNEISEKSEIFDDQFSVERPDGSNFTLKIRSTKLEDSAMYFCASTPQGVGNTIYFGEGSWLTVV.

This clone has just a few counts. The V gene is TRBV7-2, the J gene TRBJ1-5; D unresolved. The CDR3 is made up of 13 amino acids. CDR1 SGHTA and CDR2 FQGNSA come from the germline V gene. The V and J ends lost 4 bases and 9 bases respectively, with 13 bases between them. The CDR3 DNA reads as TGTGCCAGCAGCTCCGTATCAGGAGGGCCCCAGCATTTT. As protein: CASSSVSGGPQHF. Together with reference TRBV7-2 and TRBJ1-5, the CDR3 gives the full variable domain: GAGVSQSPSNKVTEKGKDVELRCDPISGHTALYWYRQSLGQGLEFLIYFQGNSAPDKSGLPSDRFSAERTGGSVSTLTIQRTQQEDSAVYLCASSSVSGGPQHFGDGTRLSIL.

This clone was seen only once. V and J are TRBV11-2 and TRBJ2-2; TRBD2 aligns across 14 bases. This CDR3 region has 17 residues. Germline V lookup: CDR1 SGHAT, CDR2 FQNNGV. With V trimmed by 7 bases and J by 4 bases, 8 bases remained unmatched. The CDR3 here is CASTGTSGSGSTGELFF. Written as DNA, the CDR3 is TGTGCCAGCACCGGGACTAGCGGGAGTGGTAGCACCGGGGAGCTGTTTTTT.

As DNA, the CDR3 is TGTGCCAGCAGTGAAGAAAGGACTAGCGGCGAGCAGTACTTC. It specifies CASSEERTSGEQYF. This sequence joins TRBV2 and TRBJ2-7, with 10 bases fitting TRBD2. CDR3 length: 14 residues. V dropped 1 base and J dropped 6; count of bases not matched to a gene: 3. The germline CDR1 and CDR2 sequences are SNHLY and FYNNEI.

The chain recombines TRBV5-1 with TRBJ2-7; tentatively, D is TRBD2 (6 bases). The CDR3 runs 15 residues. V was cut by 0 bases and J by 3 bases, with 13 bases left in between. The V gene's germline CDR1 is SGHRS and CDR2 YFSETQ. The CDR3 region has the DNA TGCGCCAGCAGCTTGGAAGGAGGGTTTTTCTACGAGCAGTACTTC. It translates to CASSLEGGFFYEQYF.

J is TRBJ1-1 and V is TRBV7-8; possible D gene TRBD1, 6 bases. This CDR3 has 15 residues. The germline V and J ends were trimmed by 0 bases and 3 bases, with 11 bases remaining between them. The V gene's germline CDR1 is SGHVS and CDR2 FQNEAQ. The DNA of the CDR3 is TGTGCCAGCAGCTTAGCTCCTCCAGGGGACACTGAAGCTTTCTTT. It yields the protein CASSLAPPGDTEAFF.